This T cell receptor (beta chain) was captured in a study of T cell repertoires in cytomegalovirus infection. Background on the study: Selection of CMV epitopes for the study included recently identified HLA-C-restricted and well-studied HLA-B-restricted ones. Public signatures in TCR beta pointed to CMV infection and matching HLA type.

CDR3 length: 15 residues. Germline CDR1 and CDR2: SEHNR and FQNEAQ (reference sequence). Losses at the gene ends were 6 bases for V and 1 base for J; bases not matched to a gene: 2. Study-wide results and caveats: Predominance within the ex vivo response was attributable to HLA-C-restricted CMV-specific TCR beta clonotypes. Based on cumulative public TCR beta family frequency, carriers of CMV plus the relevant HLA were identified.

This clonotype was counted between two and nine times. What it recognizes is unknown. In TCRdb, the reads were re-called with MiXCR into one record per CDR3 protein. Of around 570,000 distinct CDR3 sequences in the sample, approximately 40% were seen once. Sample: cultured PBMCs, taken from culture after CMV antigen stimulation. The TCR originated in a human donor in good health (CMV status not recorded). Some clones in this sample may be carry-over from other donors' samples. The chain recombines TRBV7-9 with TRBJ2-1, with TRBD2 identical over 11 bases. The CDR3 loop reads CASRPSGRSYNEQFF. The CDR3 nucleotides read TGTGCCAGCAGGCCTAGCGGGAGGTCCTACAATGAGCAGTTCTTC.